Detailed here is one T cell receptor beta chain. The target antigen is unknown. These data come from a study of OX40 agonist ivuxolimab in advanced cancers. For the study at large: Aged 23 to 79 with a mean of 60 years, they were less than 90% male. Study-wide findings and caveats: Average numbers of expanded clones were greater in CD8+ T cells than in CD4+.

This CDR3 has 14 residues. The germline V and J ends were trimmed by 0 bases and 5 bases, with 12 bases remaining between them. Per germline, CDR1 SGHRS and CDR2 YFSETQ. The assay was immunoSEQ multiplex PCR, and TCRdb's table has in-frame clones only and misses some. Here the sample spans tens of thousands of clones, about 90% being singletons. Peripheral blood came from all dose cohorts at three timepoints. The receptor was derived from an adult with an advanced solid tumor such as melanoma, head and neck, liver or kidney cancer. Sequencing was performed on CD4+ or CD8+ T cells sorted from blood, taken in a trial of the OX40 agonist ivuxolimab. The chain recombines TRBV5-1 with TRBJ2-7; the D is unclear. The CDR3 nucleotides read TGCGCCAGCAGCTTGGCGGGTCTCACCAACGAGCAGTACGTC. It encodes CASSLAGLTNEQYV.